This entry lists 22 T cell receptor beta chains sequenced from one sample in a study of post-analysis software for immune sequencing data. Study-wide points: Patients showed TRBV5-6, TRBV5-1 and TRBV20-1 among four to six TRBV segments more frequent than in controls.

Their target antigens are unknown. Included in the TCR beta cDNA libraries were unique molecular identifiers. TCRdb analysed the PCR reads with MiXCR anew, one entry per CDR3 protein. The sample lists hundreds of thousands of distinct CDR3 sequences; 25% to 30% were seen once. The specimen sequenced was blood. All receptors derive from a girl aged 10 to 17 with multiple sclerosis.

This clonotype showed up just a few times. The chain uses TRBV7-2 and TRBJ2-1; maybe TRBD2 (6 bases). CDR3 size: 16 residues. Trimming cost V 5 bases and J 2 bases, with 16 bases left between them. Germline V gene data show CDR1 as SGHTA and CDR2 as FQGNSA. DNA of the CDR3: TGTGCCAGCAGCCGAACCTTTAGCGGACCCTACAATGAGCAGTTCTTC. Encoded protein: CASSRTFSGPYNEQFF.

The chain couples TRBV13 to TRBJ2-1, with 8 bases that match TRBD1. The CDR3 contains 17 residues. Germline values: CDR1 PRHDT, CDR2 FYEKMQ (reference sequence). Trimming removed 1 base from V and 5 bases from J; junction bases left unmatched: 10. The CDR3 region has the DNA TGTGCCAGCAGCTTAGCCAGGGGGCAGTTTATCCACAATGAGCAGTTCTTC. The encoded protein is CASSLARGQFIHNEQFF.

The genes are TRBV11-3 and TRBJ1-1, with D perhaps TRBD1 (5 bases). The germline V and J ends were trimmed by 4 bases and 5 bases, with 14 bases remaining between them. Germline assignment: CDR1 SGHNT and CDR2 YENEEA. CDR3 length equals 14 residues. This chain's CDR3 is CASSSGGSKTEAFF. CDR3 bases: TGTGCCAGCAGCTCTGGGGGGTCGAAGACTGAAGCTTTCTTT.

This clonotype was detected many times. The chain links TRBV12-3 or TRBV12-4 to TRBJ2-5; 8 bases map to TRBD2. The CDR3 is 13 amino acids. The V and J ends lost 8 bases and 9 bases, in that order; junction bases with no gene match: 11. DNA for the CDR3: TGTGCCAGCGAAGTAGCGGGAACTGGGGCCCAGTACTTC. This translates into CASEVAGTGAQYF.

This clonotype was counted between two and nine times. The CDR3 spells CAISESRRQGRDNYGYTF. The CDR3 bases are TGTGCCATCAGTGAGTCGAGACGGCAGGGCAGGGACAACTATGGCTACACCTTC. The V call is TRBV10-3, the J call TRBJ1-2, with D perhaps TRBD1 (5 bases). Germline V gene data show CDR1 as ENHRY and CDR2 as SYGVKD. The CDR3 is 18 residues long. Trimming left V 0 bases short and J 2 bases short, with 19 bases between.

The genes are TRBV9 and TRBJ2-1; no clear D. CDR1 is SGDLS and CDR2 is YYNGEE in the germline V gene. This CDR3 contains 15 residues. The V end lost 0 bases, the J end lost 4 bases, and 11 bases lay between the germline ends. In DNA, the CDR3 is TGTGCCAGCAGCGTAGCAGTCAACCAATACAATGAGCAGTTCTTC. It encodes CASSVAVNQYNEQFF.

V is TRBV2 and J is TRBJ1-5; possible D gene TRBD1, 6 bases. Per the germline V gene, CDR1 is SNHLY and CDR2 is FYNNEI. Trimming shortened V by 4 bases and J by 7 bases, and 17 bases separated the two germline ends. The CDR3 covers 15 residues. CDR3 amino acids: CASSVGAGGGQPQHF. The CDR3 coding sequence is TGTGCCAGCAGTGTGGGTGCTGGGGGCGGGCAGCCCCAGCATTTT.

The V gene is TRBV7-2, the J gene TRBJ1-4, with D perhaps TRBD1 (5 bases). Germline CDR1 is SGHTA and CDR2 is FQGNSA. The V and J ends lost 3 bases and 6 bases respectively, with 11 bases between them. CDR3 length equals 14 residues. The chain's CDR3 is CASSLNWGDEKLFF. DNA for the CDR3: TGTGCCAGCAGCTTGAACTGGGGGGATGAAAAACTGTTTTTT.

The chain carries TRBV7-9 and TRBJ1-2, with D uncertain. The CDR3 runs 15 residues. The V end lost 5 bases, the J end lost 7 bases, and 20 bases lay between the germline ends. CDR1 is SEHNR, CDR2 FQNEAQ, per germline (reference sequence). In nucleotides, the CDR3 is TGTGCCAGCAGCCCCTCTGACACACCTATTGCTGGCTACACCTTC. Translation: CASSPSDTPIAGYTF.

CDR3 loop: CSVDGLGTSVFF. CDR3 DNA sequence: TGCAGCGTTGATGGACTCGGGACTAGCGTGTTCTTC. This sequence joins TRBV29-1 and TRBJ2-1; TRBD2 matches 10 bases. The V gene end was trimmed by 3 bases and the J gene end by 15 bases; junction bases not matched to a gene: 8. CDR1 is SQVTM and CDR2 is ANQGSEA in the germline V gene. The CDR3 extends over 12 amino acids.

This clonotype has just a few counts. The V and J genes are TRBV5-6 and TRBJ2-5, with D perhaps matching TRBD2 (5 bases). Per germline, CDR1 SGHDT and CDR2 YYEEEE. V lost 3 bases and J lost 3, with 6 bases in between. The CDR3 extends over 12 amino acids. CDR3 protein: CASSSGKETQYF. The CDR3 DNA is TGTGCCAGCAGCTCGGGAAAAGAGACCCAGTACTTC.

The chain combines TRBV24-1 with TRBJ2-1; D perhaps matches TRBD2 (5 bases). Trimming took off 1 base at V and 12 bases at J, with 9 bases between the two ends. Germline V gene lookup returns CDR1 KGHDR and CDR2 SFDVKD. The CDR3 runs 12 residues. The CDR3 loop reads CATSDLSGGQFF. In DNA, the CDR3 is TGTGCCACCAGTGATTTAAGCGGTGGGCAGTTCTTC.

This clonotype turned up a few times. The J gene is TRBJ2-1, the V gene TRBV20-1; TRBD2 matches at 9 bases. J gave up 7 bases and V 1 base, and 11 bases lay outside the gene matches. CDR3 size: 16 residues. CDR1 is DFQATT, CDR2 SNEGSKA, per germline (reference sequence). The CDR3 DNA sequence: TGCAGTGCTAGAGGCGAGGGGCTAGCGGGGCGGAATGAGCAGTTCTTC. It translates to CSARGEGLAGRNEQFF.

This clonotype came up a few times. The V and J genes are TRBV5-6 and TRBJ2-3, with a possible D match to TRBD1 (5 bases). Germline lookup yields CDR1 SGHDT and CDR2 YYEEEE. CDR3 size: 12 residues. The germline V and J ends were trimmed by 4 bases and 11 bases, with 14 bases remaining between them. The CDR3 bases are TGTGCCAGCAGCGTAACAGGACCGGGGCAGTATTTT. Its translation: CASSVTGPGQYF.

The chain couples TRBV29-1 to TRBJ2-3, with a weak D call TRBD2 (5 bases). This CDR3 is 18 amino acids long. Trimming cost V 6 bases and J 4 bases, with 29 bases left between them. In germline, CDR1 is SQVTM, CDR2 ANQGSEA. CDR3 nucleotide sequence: TGCAGCGTCCGTCGAGGAGGAGCGGCAGGAATAAGCGCAGATACGCAGTATTTT. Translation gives CSVRRGGAAGISADTQYF.

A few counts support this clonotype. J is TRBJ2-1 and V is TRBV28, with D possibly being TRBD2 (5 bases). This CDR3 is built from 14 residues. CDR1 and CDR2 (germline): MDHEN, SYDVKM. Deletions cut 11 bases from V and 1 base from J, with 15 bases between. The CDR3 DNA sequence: TGTGCCTGGGGAGAGAACAGTTCCTACAATGAGCAGTTCTTC. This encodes CAWGENSSYNEQFF.

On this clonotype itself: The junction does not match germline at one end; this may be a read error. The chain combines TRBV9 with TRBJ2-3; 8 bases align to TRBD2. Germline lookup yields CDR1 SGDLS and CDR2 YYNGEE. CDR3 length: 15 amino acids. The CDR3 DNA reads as TGTGCCAGCCACCGGGGGGGACCTAGCACAGATACGCGGTATTTT. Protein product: CASHRGGPSTDTRYF.

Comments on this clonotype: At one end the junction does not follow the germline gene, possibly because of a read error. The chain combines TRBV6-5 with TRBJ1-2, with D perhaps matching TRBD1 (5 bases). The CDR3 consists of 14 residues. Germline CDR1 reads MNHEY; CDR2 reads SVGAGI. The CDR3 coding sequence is TGTACCAGCAGTTATTCAGGGTTGCGGGGAGGCTACACCTTC. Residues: CTSSYSGLRGGYTF.

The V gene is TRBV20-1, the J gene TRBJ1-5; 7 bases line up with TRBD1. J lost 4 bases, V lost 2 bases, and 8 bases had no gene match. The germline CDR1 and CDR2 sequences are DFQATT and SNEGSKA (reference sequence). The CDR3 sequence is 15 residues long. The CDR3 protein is CSARPSEGANQPQHF. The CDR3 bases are TGCAGTGCTAGACCAAGTGAGGGGGCAAATCAGCCCCAGCATTTT.

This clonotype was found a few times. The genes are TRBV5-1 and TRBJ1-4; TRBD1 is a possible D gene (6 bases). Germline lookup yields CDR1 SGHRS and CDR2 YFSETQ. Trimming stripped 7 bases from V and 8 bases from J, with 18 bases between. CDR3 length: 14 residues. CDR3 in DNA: TGCGCCAGCGGCCTGGGGGGGCTACGAGAAAAACTGTTTTTT. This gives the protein CASGLGGLREKLFF.

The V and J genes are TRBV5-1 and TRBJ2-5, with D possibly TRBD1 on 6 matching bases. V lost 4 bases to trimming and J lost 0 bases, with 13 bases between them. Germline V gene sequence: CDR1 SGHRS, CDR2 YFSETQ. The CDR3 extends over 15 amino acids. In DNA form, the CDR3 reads TGCGCCAGCAGCGCTGGGACACCTAACCAAGAGACCCAGTACTTC. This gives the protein CASSAGTPNQETQYF. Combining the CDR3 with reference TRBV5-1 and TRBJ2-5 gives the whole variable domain KAGVTQTPRYLIKTRGQQVTLSCSPISGHRSVSWYQQTPGQGLQFLFEYFSETQRNKGNFPGRFSGRQFSNSRSEMNVSTLELGDSALYLCASSAGTPNQETQYFGPGTRLLVL.

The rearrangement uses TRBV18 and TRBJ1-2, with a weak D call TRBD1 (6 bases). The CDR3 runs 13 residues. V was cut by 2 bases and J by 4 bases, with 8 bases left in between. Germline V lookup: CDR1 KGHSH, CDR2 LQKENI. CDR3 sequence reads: CASSPGTTYGYTF. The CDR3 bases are TGTGCCAGCTCACCAGGGACAACCTATGGCTACACCTTC. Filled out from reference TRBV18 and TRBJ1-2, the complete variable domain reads NAGVMQNPRHLVRRRGQEARLRCSPMKGHSHVYWYRQLPEEGLKFMVYLQKENIIDESGMPKERFSAEFPKEGPSILRIQQVVRGDSAAYFCASSPGTTYGYTFGSGTRLTVV.